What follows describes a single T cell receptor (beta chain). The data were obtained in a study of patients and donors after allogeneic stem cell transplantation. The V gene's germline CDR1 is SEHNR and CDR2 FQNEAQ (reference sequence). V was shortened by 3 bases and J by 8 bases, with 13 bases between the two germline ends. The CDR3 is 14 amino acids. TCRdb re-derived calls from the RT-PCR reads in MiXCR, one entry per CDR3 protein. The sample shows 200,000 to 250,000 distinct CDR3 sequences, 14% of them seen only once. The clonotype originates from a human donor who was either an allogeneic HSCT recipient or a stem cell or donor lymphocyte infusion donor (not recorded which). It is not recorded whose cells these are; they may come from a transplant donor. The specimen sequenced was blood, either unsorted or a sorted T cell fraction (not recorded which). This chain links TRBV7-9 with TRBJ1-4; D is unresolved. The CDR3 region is CASSLVLPGEKLFF. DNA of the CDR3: TGTGCCAGCAGCTTGGTACTCCCGGGGGAAAAACTGTTTTTT. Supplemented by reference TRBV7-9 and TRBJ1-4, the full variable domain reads DTGVSQNPRHKITKRGQNVTFRCDPISEHNRLYWYRQTLGQGPEFLTYFQNEAQLEKSRLLSDRFSAERPKGSFSTLEIQRTEQGDSAMYLCASSLVLPGEKLFFGSGTQLSVL.